These T cell receptor beta chains were read from a single sample in a study of a mutant IDH1 vaccine in newly diagnosed glioma. Their target antigens are unknown. Sequencing was performed with immunoSEQ multiplex PCR; in TCRdb, only in-frame clones are kept and a portion is missing. The table records roughly 25,000 clones, 83% of them present only once. The sample consisted of PBMCs, taken from a glioma patient whose treatment included an IDH1 peptide vaccine. These receptors originate from a man aged 30 to 45 with glioma. Each CDR3 is given with its conserved first and last residue. The D gene is left open where the match is weak. A clone size is listed for some rows: how often the clone was seen (once, few, many), or a class if it is expanded.

TRBV5-1	TRBJ1-2	.	.	TGCGCCAGCAGGACCAGTGGTGACTATGGCTACACCTTC	CASRTSGDYGYTF
TRBV19	TRBJ1-6	TRBD1	.	TGTGCCAGTAGTAACAGGGGGATGGATTCACCCCTCCACTTT	CASSNRGMDSPLHF
TRBV9	TRBJ1-6	.	.	TGTGCCAGCAGCGTAAGGGACGCAACAAGCTCCTATAATTCACCCCTCCACTTT	CASSVRDATSSYNSPLHF
TRBV7-3	TRBJ1-6	.	.	TGTGCCAGCAGCTTAGAGGATGGTTATAATTCACCCCTCCACTTT	CASSLEDGYNSPLHF
TRBV5-1	TRBJ2-1	.	.	TGCGCCAGCAATAGCGGCTACAATGAGCAGTTCTTC	CASNSGYNEQFF
TRBV4-1	TRBJ1-1	TRBD1	few	TGCGCCAGCAGCCAGCAAGGGACAGGACGTGGGGAAGCTTTCTTT	CASSQQGTGRGEAFF
TRBV19	TRBJ1-1	TRBD1	.	TGTGCCAGTAGTCCCGACAGGGTGAACACTGAAGCTTTCTTT	CASSPDRVNTEAFF
TRBV5-1	TRBJ2-3	TRBD1	.	TGCGCCAGCAGTTTGGACAGGATGATAGATACGCAGTATTTT	CASSLDRMIDTQYF
TRBV11-2	TRBJ1-1	.	.	TGTGCCAGCAGCTTTACAGGGAGGGACACTGAAGCTTTCTTT	CASSFTGRDTEAFF
TRBV4-1	TRBJ2-6	.	.	TGCGCCAGCAGCCAAGATCGGGGTACCAGAGGCTCTGGGGCCAACGTCCTGACTTTC	CASSQDRGTRGSGANVLTF
TRBV28	TRBJ1-5	TRBD1	.	TGTGCCAGCAGTTATCCCCGGGACAGGGGTTTGAATCAGCCCCAGCATTTT	CASSYPRDRGLNQPQHF
TRBV4-1	TRBJ2-1	TRBD2	.	TGCGCCAGCAGCCATTCCGGGACTAGCGGTTACAATGAGCAGTTCTTC	CASSHSGTSGYNEQFF
TRBV4-3	TRBJ1-6	.	.	TGCGCCAGCAGCCAGGACGAGGGTTCACCCCTCCACTTT	CASSQDEGSPLHF